A selection of T cell receptor beta chains follows, all from one sample in a study of cytomegalovirus exposure and HLA in healthy donors. Produced via immunoSEQ multiplex PCR; TCRdb's table is partial and in-frame only. The data contain 78,000 or so clones, roughly 65% of them singletons. Sequenced: PBMCs. These receptors came from a male donor in good health and CMV-seropositive. CDR3s include the opening cysteine and the closing phenylalanine or tryptophan. A D gene is named only where the DNA matches it firmly. Clone size is shown for a subset of rows, as once, few, many or a class of expanded clone.

-	TRBV23-1	TRBJ2-1	-	TGCGCCAGCAGTCAAGAGGGTAGAAAAAGGAATGAGCAGTTCTTC	CASSQEGRKRNEQFF
TRBD1	TRBV6-1	TRBJ1-5	-	TGTGCCAGCAGCGCACAGGGGGTCAATCAGCCCCAGCATTTT	CASSAQGVNQPQHF
TRBD1	TRBV18	TRBJ2-2	-	TGTGCCAGCTCATCAGACAGGGGGCTGAACACCGGGGAGCTGTTTTTT	CASSSDRGLNTGELFF
TRBD2	TRBV28	TRBJ2-7	few	TGTGCCAGCAGACCTAGCGGGAGTGGCAACGAGCAGTACTTC	CASRPSGSGNEQYF
-	TRBV7-2	TRBJ2-2	-	TGTGCCAGCAGCTTCCCGGGGAACACCGGGGAGCTGTTTTTT	CASSFPGNTGELFF
-	TRBV7-2	TRBJ1-5	-	TGTGCCAGCAGCCAGGCGGTCGGGGGGCGGATCAATCAGCCCCAGCATTTT	CASSQAVGGRINQPQHF
TRBD2	TRBV5-1	TRBJ2-1	-	TGCGCCAGCAGCTTGGCCAAGGCTAGCGGGAGGCCGAGCTCCTACAATGAGCAGTTCTTC	CASSLAKASGRPSSYNEQFF
-	TRBV12-5	TRBJ1-1	-	TGTGCTAGTGGTTTGGCGGGGAACACTGAAGCTTTCTTT	CASGLAGNTEAFF
TRBD2	TRBV5-1	TRBJ2-1	-	TGCGCCAGCAGCTTCTCTAGCGGTTACAATGAGCAGTTCTTC	CASSFSSGYNEQFF
TRBD1	TRBV15	TRBJ2-5	-	TGTGCCACCACCTCCAGGGGGCTGGAGACCCAGTACTTC	CATTSRGLETQYF
-	TRBV29-1	TRBJ1-1	-	TGCAGCGTTGAAACCAATGATCGGAGGGGCTGGGGAGACACTGAAGCTTTCTTT	CSVETNDRRGWGDTEAFF